This T cell receptor beta chain was recorded in a study of OX40 agonist ivuxolimab in advanced cancers. Turning to the overall study: The costimulatory receptor OX40 (CD134) was targeted by ivuxolimab, a fully human IgG2 agonistic monoclonal antibody. Intravenous ivuxolimab was administered to patients every 2 weeks at six dose levels: 0.01, 0.1, 0.3, 1.5, 3 and 10 mg/kg. Among the approximately 50 dose-escalation patients, around 19 had hepatocellular carcinoma, around 15 melanoma, 9 renal cell carcinoma and 9 head and neck cancer. A male proportion of approximately 83% and a mean age of 60 years, ranging from 23 to 79, were recorded for the dose-escalation cohort. Patients were allowed to have had prior anti-PD-1, anti-PD-L1 or anti-CTLA-4 therapy, and 30% to 50% of the dose-escalation patients had previously received checkpoint inhibitors. Three dose-escalation patients achieved partial responses, one with hepatocellular carcinoma and two with cutaneous melanoma. Peripheral TCRbeta sequencing aimed to test whether ivuxolimab altered TCR sequence diversity and caused clonal T-cell expansion. The monotherapy dose-escalation portion (N of about 57 patients) of the phase I ivuxolimab trial is reported in the paper. Summary of the overall study and its limitations: At doses of 0.1 to 3.0 mg/kg, clonal expansion of both CD4+ and CD8+ T cells in blood was seen between baseline and week 6. In the 0.1-3.0 mg/kg groups, partial responders had among the lowest normalized peripheral clonal expansion, particularly in CD8+ T cells. After ivuxolimab, more expanded clones were found on average in CD8+ T cells than in CD4+ T cells. Low levels of normalized T-cell clonal expansion were also seen in some nonresponding patients. Which antigens the clonally expanded peripheral T cells were specific for was not determined.

The trial excluded patients who had a history of autoimmune disease or were on systemic immunosuppression. Peripheral blood for TCR sequencing was drawn from every dose cohort at baseline, at cycle 4 day 1 and at cycle 7 day 1. Samples came from an open-label, multicenter, first-in-human phase I dose-escalation trial of ivuxolimab. Adults with locally advanced or metastatic melanoma, renal cell, hepatocellular, or head and neck squamous cell carcinoma were enrolled in the trial. Before TCR sequencing, CD4+ T cells and CD8+ T cells from peripheral blood were sorted into separate populations. Cut back by 3 bases and 4 bases, the V and J ends lie 10 bases apart. The germline V gene specifies SGHNT as CDR1 and YENEEA as CDR2. The CDR3 numbers 14 residues from cysteine through phenylalanine. Just the 42-base CDR3 DNA is kept, in frame starting at base 1. Genomic DNA was extracted from sorted cells for sequencing of the TCRbeta CDR3 region. TCRbeta CDR3 regions were sequenced using the immunoSEQ Assay. The table comes from immuneACCESS by way of TCRdb, which keeps in-frame sequences with V and J called. Part of the clones is missing from these tables; in studies checked, under half for an unresolved V gene and the rest for unknown reasons. The sample has over 65,000 clones on record, 85% of them singletons. The biggest ten clones account for roughly 2.2% of the sample.

Of note for this clone: What antigen it recognizes has not been identified. Nothing much larger sits one base from this clone, and base qualities are not available.

The chain was built from TRBV11-3 and TRBJ2-1, with no confidently assigned D gene. This TCR came from an adult with an advanced solid tumor such as melanoma, head and neck, liver or kidney cancer. The material was CD4+ or CD8+ T cells sorted from blood, obtained in a trial of the OX40 agonist ivuxolimab. CDR3 protein: CASSFRPAYNEQFF. The DNA sequence is TGTGCCAGCAGCTTCCGGCCAGCATACAATGAGCAGTTCTTC. The entire variable domain, with the stretches around the CDR3 drawn from the reference TRBV11-3 and TRBJ2-1 proteins, is EAGVVQSPRYKIIEKKQPVAFWCNPISGHNTLYWYLQNLGQGPELLIRYENEEAVDDSQLPKDRFSAERLKGVDSTLKIQPAELGDSAVYLCASSFRPAYNEQFFGPGTRLTVL.